A single sample is the source of the 6 T cell receptor beta chains below, sequenced in a study of beta chain features in type 1 diabetes. Study-wide findings and caveats: Within each of all four CD4+ subsets, Type 1 diabetes patients had TCRB CDR3s that were moderately but significantly shorter.

Their antigens are not known. Sequencing targeted expressed TCRB transcripts, as all isolated RNA had been reverse transcribed. The repertoire was sequenced with immunoSEQ multiplex PCR; TCRdb's copy has only in-frame clones and lacks some. The repertoire holds 160,000 or so clones, with roughly 63% as singletons. The sample comprised naive CD4+ T cells from blood. The receptors derive from a young man with type 1 diabetes.

CDR3 bases: TGCGCCAGCAGTTCGGGACAGGGATCCTACAATGAGCAGTTCTTC. Protein: CASSSGQGSYNEQFF. The chain recombines TRBV10-1 with TRBJ2-1; TRBD1 agrees at 9 bases. Germline V gives CDR1 WNHNN, CDR2 SYGVQD (reference sequence). The V segment lost 5 bases and the J segment 1 base; nucleotides outside the gene matches: 3. This CDR3 is 15 amino acids long.

The CDR3 region is CASSVDGHNYGYTF. CDR3 coding DNA: TGTGCCAGCAGCGTAGACGGTCATAACTATGGCTACACCTTC. V gene TRBV9 combines with J gene TRBJ1-2; D unclear. The CDR3 consists of 14 residues. Trimming stripped 0 bases from V and 1 base from J, with 7 bases between. Germline values: CDR1 SGDLS, CDR2 YYNGEE.

This clone was seen a handful of times. The chain carries TRBV29-1 and TRBJ1-4; D possibly corresponds to TRBD1 (6 bases). The germline V gene has CDR1 SQVTM and CDR2 ANQGSEA. Trimming cost V 4 bases and J 7 bases, with 13 bases left between them. This CDR3 spans 13 amino acids. CDR3 sequence: CSVAPGGSEKLFF. The CDR3 nucleotides read TGCAGCGTTGCCCCGGGGGGCTCTGAAAAACTGTTTTTT.

The J gene is TRBJ1-1, the V gene TRBV27; D is undetermined. V was pared by 1 base and J by 1 base, with 10 bases between. Looked up from germline, CDR1 is MNHEY and CDR2 is SMNVEV (reference sequence). CDR3 length: 15 amino acids. For the CDR3, the DNA is TGTGCCAGCAGTTTATTAGGTCTCGGGAACACTGAAGCTTTCTTT. Translation gives CASSLLGLGNTEAFF.

The chain employs TRBV9 and TRBJ2-1, with 7 bases matching TRBD2. V was pared by 7 bases and J by 10 bases, with 11 bases of the junction left unmatched. CDR3 length: 13 amino acids. Looked up from germline, CDR1 is SGDLS and CDR2 is YYNGEE. CDR3 protein: CASGLEGPSEQFF. Written as DNA, the CDR3 is TGTGCCAGCGGACTAGAAGGGCCGAGCGAGCAGTTCTTC. Filled out from reference TRBV9 and TRBJ2-1, the complete variable domain reads DSGVTQTPKHLITATGQRVTLRCSPRSGDLSVYWYQQSLDQGLQFLIQYYNGEERAKGNILERFSAQQFPDLHSELNLSSLELGDSALYFCASGLEGPSEQFFGPGTRLTVL.

The chain combines TRBV25-1 with TRBJ2-3; D is possibly TRBD2 (5 bases). The ends were cut back, 2 bases at V and 2 bases at J, with 14 bases in the middle. The CDR3 totals 16 residues. Germline V gene lookup returns CDR1 MGHDK and CDR2 SYGVNS. The CDR3 DNA reads as TGTGCCAGCAGTGAAGATATGTTACTAGTCACAGATACGCAGTATTTT. This translates into CASSEDMLLVTDTQYF.